A selection of T cell receptor beta chains follows, all from one sample in a study of PD-L1 blockade in urothelial cancer. Sequencing was performed with immunoSEQ multiplex PCR; in TCRdb, only in-frame clones are kept and a portion is missing. This sample yields about 95,000 clones, of which around nine tenths are seen a single time; approximately 2% belongs to the top ten. Material: PBMCs, obtained around atezolizumab (anti-PD-L1) treatment. The receptors here all came from a man between 60 and 70 years old with urothelial cancer. Both conserved end residues are part of each CDR3. Fields, in order: V gene, clone size, CDR3 length, D gene, J gene, CDR3 DNA, CDR3 protein. D genes are given only for firm matches. Only part of the rows carry a size: once, few, many, or a class if the clone is expanded.

>TRBV19|.|17|TRBD1|TRBJ1-2
TGTGCCAGTAGTACGACAGGGATACTCCTTGGACGCTATGGCTACACCTTC
CASSTTGILLGRYGYTF
>TRBV15|.|15|TRBD1|TRBJ2-5
TGTGCCACCAGCTTTCACCCGACAGGGAGAGAGACCCAGTACTTC
CATSFHPTGRETQYF
>TRBV7-2|.|15|TRBD2|TRBJ2-3
TGTGCCAGCAGCTGGACTAGTGGGGGCACAGATACGCAGTATTTT
CASSWTSGGTDTQYF
>TRBV5-1|.|13|.|TRBJ2-7
TGCGCCAGCAGCTTGGCCGGGTGGGACGAGCAGTACTTC
CASSLAGWDEQYF
>TRBV28|.|13|.|TRBJ1-5
TGTGCCAGCACTTTAGGGCCAACTCAGCCCCAGCATTTT
CASTLGPTQPQHF
>TRBV18|.|12|.|TRBJ2-7
TGTGCCAGCTCACCGCTAGGCTACGAGCAGTACTTC
CASSPLGYEQYF
>TRBV14|few|15|.|TRBJ1-3
TGTGCCAGCACCCGGGCGGGGCGCCTTGGAAACACCATATATTTT
CASTRAGRLGNTIYF
>TRBV29-1|.|12|.|TRBJ2-7
TGCAGCGTCCCCTTACCAACGGGGGAGCAGTACTTC
CSVPLPTGEQYF
>TRBV5-4|.|13|.|TRBJ1-2
TGTGCCAGCAGCCCGGGGGAGATCGGAGGCTACACCTTC
CASSPGEIGGYTF
>TRBV29-1|.|14|TRBD2|TRBJ2-1
TGCAGCGTGCGGACTAGCGGGAGGGCCTATGAGCAGTTCTTC
CSVRTSGRAYEQFF
>TRBV6-1|.|14|.|TRBJ2-7
TGTGCCAGCAGTAAGATTCAGGGCACCTACGAGCAGTACTTC
CASSKIQGTYEQYF
>TRBV10-1|.|13|TRBD2|TRBJ2-7
TGCGCCAGCGGGACTAGCGGGACCTACGAGCAGTACTTC
CASGTSGTYEQYF
>TRBV7-6|once|16|TRBD2|TRBJ2-7
TGTGCCAGCAGCTTAGCCCCCGGGGGGACTTCCTACGAGCAGTACTTC
CASSLAPGGTSYEQYF
>TRBV19|.|14|.|TRBJ1-3
TGTGCCAGTAGTGGTGGGGCCTCTGGAAACACCATATATTTT
CASSGGASGNTIYF
>TRBV2|.|15|.|TRBJ1-1
TGTGCCAGCAGTGATATCGGCGGGGCAAGCACTGAAGCTTTCTTT
CASSDIGGASTEAFF
>TRBV9|.|11|TRBD1|TRBJ2-1
TGTGCCAGCAGCGCCGGGACAGGGCTGTTCTTC
CASSAGTGLFF
>TRBV5-4|.|16|TRBD1|TRBJ1-4
TGTGCCAGCAGCTCTGGGGGGACAGTGGGGAATGAAAAACTGTTTTTT
CASSSGGTVGNEKLFF
>TRBV28|once|15|.|TRBJ1-5
TGTGCCAGCAGGCCCCCGGGTAGGACTTATCAGCCCCAGCATTTT
CASRPPGRTYQPQHF
>TRBV7-2|.|17|TRBD2|TRBJ2-3
TGTGCCAGCAGCTGGACTAGCGGGGGGGCAATGTCAGATACGCAGTATTTT
CASSWTSGGAMSDTQYF
>TRBV7-2|once|14|TRBD1|TRBJ1-6
TGTGCCAGCAGTTTGGACAGGGATAATTCACCCCTCCACTTT
CASSLDRDNSPLHF
>TRBV1|.|16|.|TRBJ2-7
TGCACCAGCAGCCCGATCCGACAGTTTCTGTCCTACGAGCAGTACTTC
CTSSPIRQFLSYEQYF
>TRBV2|.|13|.|TRBJ1-5
TGTGCCAGCAGTGGGGGGGGTAATCAGCCCCAGCATTTT
CASSGGGNQPQHF
>TRBV5-1|.|15|.|TRBJ2-1
TGCGCCAGCACTGAGACCGGGAGCTCCTACAATGAGCAGTTCTTC
CASTETGSSYNEQFF
>TRBV29-1|once|12|TRBD1|TRBJ1-2
TGCAGCGGGGGGACAGGGGATCAAGGCTACACCTTC
CSGGTGDQGYTF
>TRBV9|.|14|.|TRBJ1-4
TGTGCCAGCAGCGTGGGGGGGCGCGATGAAAAACTGTTTTTT
CASSVGGRDEKLFF
>TRBV28|.|17|TRBD2|TRBJ2-1
TGTGCCAGCAGTCCCTTGGGACTAGCTACTCTCTACAATGAGCAGTTCTTC
CASSPLGLATLYNEQFF
>TRBV7-8|once|17|.|TRBJ2-1
TGTGCCAGCAGCTTAGGACACGGCCTTAGCTCCTACAATGAGCAGTTCTTC
CASSLGHGLSSYNEQFF
>TRBV7-6|.|20|TRBD2|TRBJ2-3
TGTGCCAGCAGCTTAGCACTCGGGGGGGCGGCCCGCGGAGGCACAGATACGCAGTATTTT
CASSLALGGAARGGTDTQYF
>TRBV27|few|13|.|TRBJ2-7
TGTGCCAGCAGTCCCCGGGAACCCTACGAGCAGTACTTC
CASSPREPYEQYF
>TRBV28|few|15|TRBD2|TRBJ2-3
TGTGCCAGCAGGAGGAGCGGGAGGGTGACAGATACGCAGTATTTT
CASRRSGRVTDTQYF
>TRBV6-1|few|14|.|TRBJ1-3
TGTGCCAGCATCCACGGGACTTCTGGAAACACCATATATTTT
CASIHGTSGNTIYF
>TRBV29-1|.|13|.|TRBJ2-3
TGCAGCGTTGAACTGGGCGGGACAGATACGCAGTATTTT
CSVELGGTDTQYF
>TRBV19|.|13|TRBD1|TRBJ2-1
TGTGCCGCAGGGGACAGGGGTGGCAATGAGCAGTTCTTC
CAAGDRGGNEQFF
>TRBV6-4|.|13|.|TRBJ1-5
TGTGCCAGCAGTGTTGAGGTCAATCAGCCCCAGCATTTT
CASSVEVNQPQHF
>TRBV5-1|.|12|.|TRBJ2-6
TGCGCCAGCAGCCCCGTCCGGGGGGTCCTGACTTTC
CASSPVRGVLTF
>TRBV7-9|.|13|.|TRBJ1-4
TGTGCCAGCAGCCGAGGACAGCGCGAAAAACTGTTTTTT
CASSRGQREKLFF
>TRBV4-2|.|14|TRBD1|TRBJ2-7
TGTGCCAGCAGCCGCGGGACAGGGGTCTACGAGCAGTACTTC
CASSRGTGVYEQYF
>TRBV5-1|.|14|.|TRBJ1-2
TGCGCCAGCAGCTTGGATGACTACGGCTATGGCTACACCTTC
CASSLDDYGYGYTF
>TRBV18|few|17|TRBD2|TRBJ2-2
TGTGCCAGCTCACCAATAGCGGGAGCGCTGAACACCGGGGAGCTGTTTTTT
CASSPIAGALNTGELFF
>TRBV27|.|13|.|TRBJ2-5
TGTGCCAGCAGGAACCCAGGGGAAGAGACCCAGTACTTC
CASRNPGEETQYF
>TRBV5-1|.|15|TRBD1|TRBJ2-7
TGCGCCAGCGAACCAGGCGGGACAGGGAGCTACGAGCAGTACTTC
CASEPGGTGSYEQYF